The 20 T cell receptor beta chains presented below share a single source sample, sequenced in a study of immune evolution from preneoplasia to lung adenocarcinoma. Assay: immunoSEQ multiplex PCR; the TCRdb copy retains only in-frame clones and omits some. The sample has under 5,500 clones, almost 85% seen once. The specimen sequenced was FFPE invasive lung adenocarcinoma tissue. Receptors were obtained from a person in their fifties with lung adenocarcinoma.

The chain is built from TRBV30 and TRBJ2-2, with 7 bases aligning to TRBD2. V trimming: 0 bases; J trimming: 6 bases; junction bases outside the gene matches: 10. The CDR3 spans 16 residues. Germline loops: CDR1 GTSNPN, CDR2 SVGIG (reference sequence). CDR3 sequence (DNA): TGTGCCTGGAGTGTATCTCAGCCGGGGGGACCCGGGGAGCTGTTTTTT. It encodes CAWSVSQPGGPGELFF.

The chain links TRBV30 to TRBJ2-1; TRBD1 matches 9 bases. CDR1 and CDR2 (germline): GTSNPN, SVGIG (reference sequence). This CDR3 has 15 amino acids. The ends lost 5 bases at V and 6 bases at J; junction bases unmatched: 11. The CDR3 spells CAWGARDRDVNEQFF. The DNA of the CDR3 is TGTGCCTGGGGGGCACGGGACAGGGACGTCAATGAGCAGTTCTTC.

The DNA for the CDR3 is TGTGCCATCAGTGAGTGGACAGGGAGTAACTATGGCTACACCTTC. It encodes CAISEWTGSNYGYTF. The gene calls are TRBV10-3 and TRBJ1-2; 8 bases line up with TRBD1. The CDR3 runs 15 residues. Trimming at V came to 1 base and at J to 1 base, leaving 2 bases not matched to a gene. Germline CDR1 is ENHRY and CDR2 is SYGVKD.

The chain couples TRBV4-2 to TRBJ1-1; D may be TRBD1 (6 bases). The CDR3 runs to 14 residues. Looked up from germline, CDR1 is LGHNA and CDR2 is YNFKEQ. The V end was cut by 4 bases, the J end by 5 bases, with 14 bases between. Here the CDR3 reads CASSRGGARTEAFF. CDR3 in DNA: TGTGCCAGCAGCCGGGGGGGGGCGCGGACTGAAGCTTTCTTT.

V usage is TRBV27 and J usage is TRBJ1-5, with 8 bases fitting TRBD1. CDR3 length: 14 residues. CDR1 MNHEY and CDR2 SMNVEV come from the germline V gene (reference sequence). V dropped 5 bases and J dropped 7; count of bases not matched to a gene: 7. CDR3 bases: TGTGCCAGCAGTCCAAGGACAGGGCAACAGCCCCAGCATTTT. It translates to CASSPRTGQQPQHF.

This chain connects TRBV28 to TRBJ1-4; the D gene is possibly TRBD1 (5 bases). V lost 2 bases to trimming and J lost 3 bases, with 7 bases between them. Germline loops: CDR1 MDHEN, CDR2 SYDVKM. The CDR3 has 14 amino acids. CDR3 DNA: TGTGCCAGCAGTTTAGGGGGGGCTAATGAAAAACTGTTTTTT. Its translation: CASSLGGANEKLFF.

This rearrangement joins TRBV5-1 to TRBJ2-2, with a possible D match to TRBD1 (5 bases). V shed 1 base and J shed 2 bases, with 6 bases lying between them. Germline V gene data show CDR1 as SGHRS and CDR2 as YFSETQ. The CDR3 consists of 14 residues. For the CDR3, the DNA is TGCGCCAGCAGCTTGAGGACAAACACCGGGGAGCTGTTTTTT. This translates into CASSLRTNTGELFF.

This chain links TRBV4-3 with TRBJ1-5; possibly TRBD1 for D (5 bases). Trimming cost V 0 bases and J 5 bases, with 11 bases left between them. The CDR3 extends over 15 amino acids. From germline, CDR1 is LGHNA and CDR2 YSLEER. CDR3 loop: CASSQDSGPDQPQHF. The CDR3 DNA follows: TGCGCCAGCAGCCAAGATTCAGGGCCCGATCAGCCCCAGCATTTT.

DNA of the CDR3: TGTGCCAGCAGCCCCCAGCAGGGACCGAGCTCCTATAATTCACCCCTCCACTTT. Amino acids: CASSPQQGPSSYNSPLHF. The chain uses TRBV9 and TRBJ1-6; D might be TRBD1 (5 bases). This CDR3 comprises 18 residues. The germline gives CDR1 SGDLS, CDR2 YYNGEE. The V gene lost 4 bases and the J gene lost 0 bases, with 17 bases spanning the gap.

This rearrangement joins TRBV5-1 to TRBJ2-1; D unclear. The V gene lost 5 bases and the J gene lost 2 bases, with 17 bases spanning the gap. The CDR3 spans 16 residues. CDR1 is SGHRS and CDR2 is YFSETQ in the germline V gene. CDR3 sequence reads: CASSPTTVNPYNEQFF. In DNA form, the CDR3 reads TGCGCCAGCAGTCCTACCACGGTGAACCCCTACAATGAGCAGTTCTTC. Complete variable domain (other parts from reference TRBV5-1 and TRBJ2-1): KAGVTQTPRYLIKTRGQQVTLSCSPISGHRSVSWYQQTPGQGLQFLFEYFSETQRNKGNFPGRFSGRQFSNSRSEMNVSTLELGDSALYLCASSPTTVNPYNEQFFGPGTRLTVL.

The gene calls are TRBV4-3 and TRBJ2-3, with 7 nucleotides matching TRBD2. V was clipped by 1 base and J by 3 bases; unmatched bases: 13. In germline, CDR1 is LGHNA, CDR2 YSLEER. This CDR3 spans 18 amino acids. The CDR3 loop reads CASSQALLREMSTDTQYF. CDR3 in DNA: TGCGCCAGCAGCCAAGCGCTTCTGCGGGAGATGAGTACAGATACGCAGTATTTT.

CDR3: CASSYLRGETQYF. The CDR3 coding sequence is TGTGCCAGCAGTTACTTACGCGGTGAGACCCAGTACTTC. The chain recombines TRBV6-5 with TRBJ2-5; D is unresolved. The CDR3 contains 13 residues. Germline CDR1 and CDR2: MNHEY and SVGAGI. The V end was cut by 1 base, the J end by 5 bases, with 8 bases between.

The CDR3 DNA follows: TGTGCCAGCAGCTTAGGAGGGGGGCTGGGGCAGTTCTTC. Its translation: CASSLGGGLGQFF. J is TRBJ2-1 and V is TRBV11-2; D tentatively fits TRBD1 or TRBD2 (6 bases each). Trimming shortened V by 1 base and J by 12 bases, and 13 bases separated the two germline ends. The CDR3 extends over 13 amino acids. The germline CDR1 and CDR2 sequences are SGHAT and FQNNGV. The full variable domain, completed using reference TRBV11-2 and TRBJ2-1, is EAGVAQSPRYKIIEKRQSVAFWCNPISGHATLYWYQQILGQGPKLLIQFQNNGVVDDSQLPKDRFSAERLKGVDSTLKIQPAKLEDSAVYLCASSLGGGLGQFFGPGTRLTVL.

The rearrangement links TRBV7-2 to TRBJ1-2, with 7 bases aligning to TRBD1. After removal of 3 bases from V and 3 bases from J, the junction contained 4 bases not matched to a gene. The CDR3 is 14 residues long. Germline values: CDR1 SGHTA, CDR2 FQGNSA. CDR3 sequence: CASSLGQIYYGYTF. Written as DNA, the CDR3 is TGTGCCAGCAGCTTGGGACAGATCTACTATGGCTACACCTTC.

The V call is TRBV7-8, the J call TRBJ2-7; D is perhaps TRBD1 or TRBD2 (5 bases each). This CDR3 comprises 16 residues. With 6 bases removed from V and 2 bases from J, the gap between germline ends came to 20 bases. The germline V gene has CDR1 SGHVS and CDR2 FQNEAQ. CDR3 in amino acids: CASSLEGPLGAYEQYF. CDR3 sequence (DNA): TGTGCCAGCAGTCTAGAAGGGCCTCTGGGGGCCTACGAGCAGTACTTC.

This clone has more than one count but fewer than ten. This chain joins TRBV6-5 and TRBJ1-1, with D perhaps TRBD1 (5 bases). Trimming removed 8 bases at V and 3 bases at J, with 16 bases between. Germline V lookup: CDR1 MNHEY, CDR2 SVGAGI. This CDR3 has 14 amino acids. The CDR3 loop reads CASLRGGTYTEAFF. CDR3 coding DNA: TGTGCCAGCCTCCGGGGGGGGACCTACACTGAAGCTTTCTTT.

The chain has TRBV4-3 and TRBJ2-3, with D possibly being TRBD1 or TRBD2 (6 bases each). Germline V CDR1 and CDR2: LGHNA, YSLEER. V lost 8 bases and J lost 6, with 24 bases in between. There are 16 residues in the CDR3. The DNA for the CDR3 is TGCGCCAGCCAACCTTCGGGGGCACGCGGCGGGGATACGCAGTATTTT. It is translated as CASQPSGARGGDTQYF.

In its sample, this clone was seen a few times. At one of its ends the junction is not consistent with the germline gene, which may arise from a read error. J is TRBJ2-1 and V is TRBV7-7; 7 positions match TRBD2. CDR1 SSHAT and CDR2 FNYEAQ come from the germline V gene (reference sequence). This CDR3 contains 14 residues. The CDR3 DNA reads TGTGCTAGCAGCGCGGGAGAGGGCTACAATGAGCAGTTCTTC. Amino acids: CASSAGEGYNEQFF.

The chain employs TRBV28 and TRBJ2-3; D is uncertain. The germline CDR1 and CDR2 sequences are MDHEN and SYDVKM. Trimming shortened V by 2 bases and J by 0 bases, and 12 bases separated the two germline ends. There are 16 residues in the CDR3. In nucleotides, the CDR3 is TGTGCCAGCAGTTTACGTCCCCTGTTTAGCACAGATACGCAGTATTTT. This encodes CASSLRPLFSTDTQYF.

The V gene is TRBV29-1, the J gene TRBJ2-7; D gene ambiguous. Per germline, CDR1 SQVTM and CDR2 ANQGSEA. V lost 3 bases, J lost 3 bases, and 3 bases lay in between. This CDR3 is 10 amino acids long. This chain's CDR3 is CSVEDYEQYF. CDR3 in DNA: TGCAGCGTTGAGGACTACGAGCAGTACTTC.